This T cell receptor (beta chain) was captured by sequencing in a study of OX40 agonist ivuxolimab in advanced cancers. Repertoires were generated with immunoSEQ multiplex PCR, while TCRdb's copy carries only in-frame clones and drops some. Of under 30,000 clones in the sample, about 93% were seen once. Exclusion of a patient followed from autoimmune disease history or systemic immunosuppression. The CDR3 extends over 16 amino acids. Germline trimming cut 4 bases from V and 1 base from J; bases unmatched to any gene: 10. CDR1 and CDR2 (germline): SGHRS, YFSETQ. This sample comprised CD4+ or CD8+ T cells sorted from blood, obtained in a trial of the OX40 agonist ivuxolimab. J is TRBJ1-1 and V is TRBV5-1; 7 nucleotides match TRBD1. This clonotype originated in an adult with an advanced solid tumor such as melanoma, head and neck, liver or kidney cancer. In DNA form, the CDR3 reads TGCGCCAGCAGCCCCCACTTAGGGACAGCGAACACTGAAGCTTTCTTT. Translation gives CASSPHLGTANTEAFF.